This TCR beta chain comes out of a study of technical replicates of blood from a few donors. Germline V gene data show CDR1 as SEHNR and CDR2 as FQNEAQ (reference sequence). CDR3 length equals 16 residues. V was clipped by 8 bases and J by 1 base; unmatched bases: 4. The protocol was immunoSEQ multiplex PCR, while the TCRdb copy is restricted to in-frame clones and leaves out a portion. Of about 16,000 clones in the sample, around nine tenths were seen once. The sequence was collected from a human donor in good health. Sequencing input: PBMCs. This chain uses TRBV7-9 with TRBJ2-6; TRBD2 matches at 11 bases. The CDR3 DNA reads as TGTGCCAGCCCTCTAGCGGGAGGATCTGGGGCCAACGTCCTGACTTTC. Encoded protein: CASPLAGGSGANVLTF.